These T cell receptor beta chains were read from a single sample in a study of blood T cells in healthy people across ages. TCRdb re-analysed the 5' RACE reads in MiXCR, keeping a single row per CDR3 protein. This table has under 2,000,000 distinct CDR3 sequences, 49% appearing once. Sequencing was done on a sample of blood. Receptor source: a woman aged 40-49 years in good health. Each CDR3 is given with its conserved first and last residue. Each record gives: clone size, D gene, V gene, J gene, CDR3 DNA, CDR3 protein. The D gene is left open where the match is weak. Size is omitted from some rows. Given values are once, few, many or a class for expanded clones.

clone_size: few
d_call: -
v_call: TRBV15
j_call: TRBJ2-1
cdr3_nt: TGTGCCACCAGCAGAGATCCCGGGGGATACAATGAGCAGTTCTTC
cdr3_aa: CATSRDPGGYNEQFF

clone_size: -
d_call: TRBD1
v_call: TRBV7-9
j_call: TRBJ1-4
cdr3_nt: TGTGCCAGCAGCTTACCGTTAGGGGGACAGCATGAAAAACTGTTTTTT
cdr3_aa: CASSLPLGGQHEKLFF

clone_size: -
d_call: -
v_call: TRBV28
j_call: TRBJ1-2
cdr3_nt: TGTGCCAACAGTTTAGGTTCCAACTATGGCTACACCTTC
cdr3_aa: CANSLGSNYGYTF

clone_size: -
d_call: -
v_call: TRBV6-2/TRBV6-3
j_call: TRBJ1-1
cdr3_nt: TGTGCCAGCAGTGACTCGAAGGGAACTGAAGCTTTCTTT
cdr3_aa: CASSDSKGTEAFF

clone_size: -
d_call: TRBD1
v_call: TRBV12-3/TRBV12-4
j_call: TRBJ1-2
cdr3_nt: TGTGCCAGCAGTGCCCGGGGACAGGGATACTATGGCTACACCTTC
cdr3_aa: CASSARGQGYYGYTF

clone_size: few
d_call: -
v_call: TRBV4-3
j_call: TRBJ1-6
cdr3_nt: TGCGCCAGCAGCCAAGTAACAGGGACAAATTCACCCCTCCACTTT
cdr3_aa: CASSQVTGTNSPLHF

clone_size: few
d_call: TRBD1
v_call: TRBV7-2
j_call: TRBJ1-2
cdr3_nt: TGTGCCAGCAGCACCGACCGGGACAGGGGAGGTGGCTACACCTTC
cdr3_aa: CASSTDRDRGGGYTF

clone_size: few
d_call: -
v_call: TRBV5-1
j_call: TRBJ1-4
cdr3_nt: TGCGCCAGCAGTCCCGGGGTTGCGGAAAATGAAAAACTGTTTTTT
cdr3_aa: CASSPGVAENEKLFF

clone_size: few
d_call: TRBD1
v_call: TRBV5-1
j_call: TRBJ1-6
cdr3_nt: TGCGCCAGCAGCTTGCCAGGGGGGGATTCACCCCTCCACTTT
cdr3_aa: CASSLPGGDSPLHF

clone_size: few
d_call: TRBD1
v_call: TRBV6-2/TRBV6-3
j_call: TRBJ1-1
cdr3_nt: TGTGCCAGCAGTCACGGACAGGGAAACACTGAAGCTTTCTTT
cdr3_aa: CASSHGQGNTEAFF

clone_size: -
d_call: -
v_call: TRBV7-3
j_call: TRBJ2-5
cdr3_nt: TGTGCCAGCAGCTCCACACCGGGCCGTTATGAGACCCAGTACTTC
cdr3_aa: CASSSTPGRYETQYF

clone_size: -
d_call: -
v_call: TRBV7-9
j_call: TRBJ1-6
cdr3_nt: TGTGCCAGCAGCCGAACCCCTATGGGGACGGAAGGCTATAATTCACCCCTCCACTTT
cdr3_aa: CASSRTPMGTEGYNSPLHF

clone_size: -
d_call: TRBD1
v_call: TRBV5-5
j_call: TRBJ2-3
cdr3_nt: TGTGCCAGCAGCTCCAGGGGGTTTACGCAGTATTTT
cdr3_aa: CASSSRGFTQYF

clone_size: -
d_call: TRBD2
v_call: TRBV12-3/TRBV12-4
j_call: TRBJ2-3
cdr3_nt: TGTGCCAGCAGTTTGGGGGCAGCGGGGGGGCCAGGCACAGATACGCAGTATTTT
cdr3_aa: CASSLGAAGGPGTDTQYF

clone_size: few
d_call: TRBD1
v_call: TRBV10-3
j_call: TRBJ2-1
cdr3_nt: TGTGCCATCAGTGCAAGGACAGGGGTCGAGCAGTTCTTC
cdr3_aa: CAISARTGVEQFF

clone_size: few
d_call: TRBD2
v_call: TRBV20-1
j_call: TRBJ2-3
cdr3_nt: TGCAGTGCTCGGACTACTAGCGATCCCACAGATACGCAGTATTTT
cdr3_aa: CSARTTSDPTDTQYF

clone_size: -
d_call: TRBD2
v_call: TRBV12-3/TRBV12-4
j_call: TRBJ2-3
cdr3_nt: TGTGCCATCCGCAGCGGGGGGCCCAAAGATACGCAGTATTTT
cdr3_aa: CAIRSGGPKDTQYF

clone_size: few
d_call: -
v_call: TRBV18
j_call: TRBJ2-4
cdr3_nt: TGTGCCAGCTCACCACAGTTCCCCCCCACGGCAGGGGTTTTGGGGCAGTACTTC
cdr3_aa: CASSPQFPPTAGVLGQYF

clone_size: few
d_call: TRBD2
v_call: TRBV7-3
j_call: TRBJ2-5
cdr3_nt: TGTGCCAGCAGCTTAGTCGCGACTGGCGGGAGTGGGGGGACCCAGTACTTC
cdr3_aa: CASSLVATGGSGGTQYF

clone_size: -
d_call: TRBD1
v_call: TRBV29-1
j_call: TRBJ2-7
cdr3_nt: TGCAGCGCCGGACAGGGACGAGAGCAGTACTTC
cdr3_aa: CSAGQGREQYF

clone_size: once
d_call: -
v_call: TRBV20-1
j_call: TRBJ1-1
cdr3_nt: TGCAGTGCTAGAAAACCCGACCCCAGAATGAACACTGAAGCTTTCTTT
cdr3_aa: CSARKPDPRMNTEAFF

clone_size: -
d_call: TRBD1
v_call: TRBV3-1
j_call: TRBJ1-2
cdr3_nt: TGTGCCGGCAGTATTGCAGGGGGCAATGGCTACATCTTC
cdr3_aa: CAGSIAGGNGYIF

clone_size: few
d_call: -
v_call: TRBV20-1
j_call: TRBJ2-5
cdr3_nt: TGCAGTGCTACCCTGGGGCAAGAGACCCAGTACTTC
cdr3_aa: CSATLGQETQYF

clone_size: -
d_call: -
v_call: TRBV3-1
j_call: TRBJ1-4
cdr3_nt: TGTGCCAGCAGCCCCCCGGTGGGTGAAAAACTGTTTTTT
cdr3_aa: CASSPPVGEKLFF

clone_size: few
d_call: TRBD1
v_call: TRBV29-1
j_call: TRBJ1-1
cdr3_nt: TGCAGCATAAGGGAGAGGGACAGACCGAACACTGAAGCTTTCTTT
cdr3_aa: CSIRERDRPNTEAFF

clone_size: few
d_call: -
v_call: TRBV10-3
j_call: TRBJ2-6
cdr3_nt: TGTGCCATCAGGACAGGTTTCTCTGGGGCCAACGTCCTGACTTTC
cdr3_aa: CAIRTGFSGANVLTF

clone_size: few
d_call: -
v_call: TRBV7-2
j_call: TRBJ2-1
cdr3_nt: TGTGCCAGCAGCTCACTGGAAGCGGTCGGGGAGCAGTTCTTC
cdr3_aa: CASSSLEAVGEQFF

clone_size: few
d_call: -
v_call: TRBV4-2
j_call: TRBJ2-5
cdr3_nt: TGTGCCAGCAGCCAAGATAACAGGGAAGAGACCCAGTACTTC
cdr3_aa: CASSQDNREETQYF

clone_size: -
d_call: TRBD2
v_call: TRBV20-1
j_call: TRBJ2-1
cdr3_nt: TGCAGTGCTAGACTAGCGGGAAACTACAATGAGCAGTTCTTC
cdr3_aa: CSARLAGNYNEQFF

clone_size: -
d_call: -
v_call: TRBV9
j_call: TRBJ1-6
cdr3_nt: TGTGCCAGCAGCGTAGCTTTAGAAAGTTCACCCCTCCACTTT
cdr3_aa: CASSVALESSPLHF

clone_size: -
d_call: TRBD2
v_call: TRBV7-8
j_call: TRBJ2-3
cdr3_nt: TGTGCCATTGAGACTAGCACAAGCACAGATACGCAGTATTTT
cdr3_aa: CAIETSTSTDTQYF